The entry that follows covers one TCR beta chain sequence. Its specificity is unknown. Samples from alopecia areata patients were lesional scalp punch biopsies and peripheral blood. Sequencing used cDNA as its template, made by extracting RNA and reverse transcribing it. Clones were sequenced by immunoSEQ multiplex PCR, and TCRdb holds only the in-frame ones, with some missing. The table lists some 180,000 clones, about 63% of them singletons. V was trimmed by 3 bases and J by 6 bases, leaving 12 bases between them. Germline V CDR1 and CDR2: MGHDK, SYGVNS. The CDR3 consists of 13 residues. This sample stems from a study of CD8+ T cells in alopecia areata. In the study overall: Patients received oral tofacitinib, 5 to 10 mg twice daily, for moderate-to-severe alopecia areata. Study outcomes and limitations: Clarity of TCR sharing across patients fell short of that in mice, possibly HLA-related.

The V call is TRBV25-1, the J call TRBJ2-7; D might be TRBD2 (6 bases). The source was CD4+ T cells sorted from blood, collected at week 0. This receptor was obtained from a human donor with alopecia areata. The CDR3 DNA follows: TGTGCCAGCAGTGACAGACTAGTCTCCGAGCAGTACTTC. It specifies CASSDRLVSEQYF.